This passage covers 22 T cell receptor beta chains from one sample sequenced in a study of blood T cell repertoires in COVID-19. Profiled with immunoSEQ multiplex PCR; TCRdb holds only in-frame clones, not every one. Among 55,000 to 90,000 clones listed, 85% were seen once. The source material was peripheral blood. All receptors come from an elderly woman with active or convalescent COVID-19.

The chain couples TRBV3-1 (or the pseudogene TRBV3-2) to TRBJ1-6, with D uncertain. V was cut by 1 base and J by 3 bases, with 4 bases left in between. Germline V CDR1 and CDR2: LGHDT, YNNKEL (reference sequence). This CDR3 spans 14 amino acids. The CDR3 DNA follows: TGTGCCAGCAGCCAAGTCCACTATAATTCACCCCTCCACTTT. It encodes CASSQVHYNSPLHF.

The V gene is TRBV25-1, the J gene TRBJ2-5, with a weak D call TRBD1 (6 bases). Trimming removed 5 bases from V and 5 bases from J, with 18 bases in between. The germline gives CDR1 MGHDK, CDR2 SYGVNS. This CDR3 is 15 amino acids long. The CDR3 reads CASSPGTTFFETQYF. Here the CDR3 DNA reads TGTGCCAGCAGTCCGGGGACAACTTTTTTCGAGACCCAGTACTTC. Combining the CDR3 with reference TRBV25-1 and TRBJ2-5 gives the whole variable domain EADIYQTPRYLVIGTGKKITLECSQTMGHDKMYWYQQDPGMELHLIHYSYGVNSTEKGDLSSESTVSRIRTEHFPLTLESARPSHTSQYLCASSPGTTFFETQYFGPGTRLLVL.

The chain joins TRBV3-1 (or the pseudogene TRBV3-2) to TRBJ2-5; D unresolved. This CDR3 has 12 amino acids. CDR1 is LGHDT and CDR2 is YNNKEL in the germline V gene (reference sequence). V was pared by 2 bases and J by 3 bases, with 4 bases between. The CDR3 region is CASSQNKETQYF. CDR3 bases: TGTGCCAGCAGCCAAAACAAAGAGACCCAGTACTTC.

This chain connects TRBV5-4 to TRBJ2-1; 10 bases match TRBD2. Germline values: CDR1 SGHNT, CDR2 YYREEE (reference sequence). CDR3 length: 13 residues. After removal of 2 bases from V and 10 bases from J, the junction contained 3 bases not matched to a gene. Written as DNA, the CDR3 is TGTGCCAGCAGCTTCGAAGCGGGGGGGGAGCAGTTCTTC. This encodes CASSFEAGGEQFF.

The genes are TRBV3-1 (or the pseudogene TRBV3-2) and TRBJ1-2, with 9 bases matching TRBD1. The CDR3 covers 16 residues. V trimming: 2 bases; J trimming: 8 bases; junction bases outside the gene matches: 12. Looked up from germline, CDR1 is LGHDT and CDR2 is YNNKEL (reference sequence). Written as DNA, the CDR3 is TGTGCCAGCAGCCAAAGAGGAGTCGGGACAGGGTCGGGCTACACCTTC. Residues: CASSQRGVGTGSGYTF.

CDR3 region: CASSQDLQAFGEKLFF. The CDR3 DNA is TGTGCCAGCAGCCAAGATCTGCAAGCCTTTGGTGAAAAACTGTTTTTT. The chain links TRBV3-1 (or the pseudogene TRBV3-2) to TRBJ1-4, with unresolved D. CDR1 LGHDT and CDR2 YNNKEL come from the germline V gene (reference sequence). There are 16 residues in the CDR3. Deletions cut 0 bases from V and 7 bases from J, with 15 bases between.

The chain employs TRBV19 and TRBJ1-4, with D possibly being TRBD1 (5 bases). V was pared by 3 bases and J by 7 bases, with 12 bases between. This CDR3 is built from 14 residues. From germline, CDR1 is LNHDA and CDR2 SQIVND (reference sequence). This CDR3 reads CASSIAQGGEKLFF. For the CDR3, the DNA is TGTGCCAGTAGTATCGCGCAGGGTGGTGAAAAACTGTTTTTT.

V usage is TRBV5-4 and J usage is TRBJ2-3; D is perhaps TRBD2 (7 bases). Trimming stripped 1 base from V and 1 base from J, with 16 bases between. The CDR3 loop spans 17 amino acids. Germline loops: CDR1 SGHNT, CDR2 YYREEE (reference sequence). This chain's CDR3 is CASSLRSGGVGTDTQYF. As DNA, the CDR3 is TGTGCCAGCAGCTTGAGATCGGGGGGCGTGGGCACAGATACGCAGTATTTT.

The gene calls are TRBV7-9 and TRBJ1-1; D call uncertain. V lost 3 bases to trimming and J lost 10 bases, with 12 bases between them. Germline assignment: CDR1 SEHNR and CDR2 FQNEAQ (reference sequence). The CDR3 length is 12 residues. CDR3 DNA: TGTGCCAGCAGCTTCGTTGCAGGAGGAGCTTTCTTT. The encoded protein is CASSFVAGGAFF. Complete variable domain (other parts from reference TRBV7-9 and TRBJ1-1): DTGVSQNPRHKITKRGQNVTFRCDPISEHNRLYWYRQTLGQGPEFLTYFQNEAQLEKSRLLSDRFSAERPKGSFSTLEIQRTEQGDSAMYLCASSFVAGGAFFGQGTRLTVV.

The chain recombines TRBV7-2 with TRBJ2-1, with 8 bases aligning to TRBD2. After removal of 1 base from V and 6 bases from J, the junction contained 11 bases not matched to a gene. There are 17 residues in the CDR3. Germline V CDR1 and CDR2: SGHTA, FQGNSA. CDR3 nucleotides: TGTGCCAGCAGCTTAGGGCTTCTACCGGGGGGGCCCAATGAGCAGTTCTTC. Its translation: CASSLGLLPGGPNEQFF.

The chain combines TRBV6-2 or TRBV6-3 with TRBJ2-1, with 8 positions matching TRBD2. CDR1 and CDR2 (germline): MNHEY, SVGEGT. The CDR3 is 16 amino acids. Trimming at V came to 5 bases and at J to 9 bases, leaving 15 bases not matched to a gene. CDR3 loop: CASSREGLAGMGEQFF. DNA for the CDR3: TGTGCCAGCAGTCGCGAGGGTCTAGCGGGTATGGGTGAGCAGTTCTTC.

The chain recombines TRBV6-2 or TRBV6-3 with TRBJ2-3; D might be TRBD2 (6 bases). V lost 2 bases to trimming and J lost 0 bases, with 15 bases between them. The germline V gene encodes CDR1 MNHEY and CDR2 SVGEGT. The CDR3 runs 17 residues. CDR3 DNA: TGTGCCAGCAGTTACGGACGGACTACCCATAGCACAGATACGCAGTATTTT. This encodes CASSYGRTTHSTDTQYF.

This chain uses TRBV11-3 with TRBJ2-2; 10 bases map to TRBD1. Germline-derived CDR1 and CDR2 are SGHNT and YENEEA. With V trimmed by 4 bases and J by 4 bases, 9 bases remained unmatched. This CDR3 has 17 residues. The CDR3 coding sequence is TGTGCCAGCAGCTCAAAGAAAGGGGACAGGGGCACCGGGGAGCTGTTTTTT. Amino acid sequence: CASSSKKGDRGTGELFF.

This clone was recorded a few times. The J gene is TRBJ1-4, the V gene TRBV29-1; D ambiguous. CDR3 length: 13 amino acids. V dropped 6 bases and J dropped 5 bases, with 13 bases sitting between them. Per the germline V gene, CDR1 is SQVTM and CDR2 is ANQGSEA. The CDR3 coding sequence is TGCAGCGTGACAATACCCTCCAATGAAAAACTGTTTTTT. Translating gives CSVTIPSNEKLFF.

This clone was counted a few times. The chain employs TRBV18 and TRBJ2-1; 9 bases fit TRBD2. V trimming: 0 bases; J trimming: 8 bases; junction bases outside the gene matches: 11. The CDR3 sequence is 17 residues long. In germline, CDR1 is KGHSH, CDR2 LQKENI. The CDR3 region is CASSPPLPSGGLHEQFF. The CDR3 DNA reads TGTGCCAGCTCACCACCTCTCCCCAGCGGGGGGCTTCATGAGCAGTTCTTC.

Here the CDR3 DNA reads TGTGCCAGCAGCTTATTTCGTGCTGAAGCTTTCTTT. It specifies CASSLFRAEAFF. The chain links TRBV7-2 to TRBJ1-1; D is uncertain. Germline CDR1 reads SGHTA; CDR2 reads FQGNSA. The V and J ends lost 2 bases and 6 bases respectively, with 7 bases between them. The length of the CDR3 is 12 residues. The variable domain in full, completed from reference TRBV7-2 and TRBJ1-1, reads GAGVSQSPSNKVTEKGKDVELRCDPISGHTALYWYRQSLGQGLEFLIYFQGNSAPDKSGLPSDRFSAERTGGSVSTLTIQRTQQEDSAVYLCASSLFRAEAFFGQGTRLTVV.

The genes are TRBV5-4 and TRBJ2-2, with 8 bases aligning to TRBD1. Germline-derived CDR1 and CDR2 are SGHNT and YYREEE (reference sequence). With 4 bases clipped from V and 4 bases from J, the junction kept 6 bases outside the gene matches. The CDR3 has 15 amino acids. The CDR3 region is CASSLGTGLTGELFF. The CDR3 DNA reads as TGTGCCAGCAGCCTAGGGACAGGACTCACCGGGGAGCTGTTTTTT. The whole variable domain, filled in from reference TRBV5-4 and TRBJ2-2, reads ETGVTQSPTHLIKTRGQQVTLRCSSQSGHNTVSWYQQALGQGPQFIFQYYREEENGRGNFPPRFSGLQFPNYSSELNVNALELDDSALYLCASSLGTGLTGELFFGEGSRLTVL.

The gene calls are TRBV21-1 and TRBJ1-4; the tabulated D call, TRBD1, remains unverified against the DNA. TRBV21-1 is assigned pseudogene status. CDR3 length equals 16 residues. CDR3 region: CASSKGGGTGSEKLFF. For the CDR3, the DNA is TGTGCCAGCAGCAAAGGGGGAGGGACAGGGTCTGAAAAACTGTTTTTT.

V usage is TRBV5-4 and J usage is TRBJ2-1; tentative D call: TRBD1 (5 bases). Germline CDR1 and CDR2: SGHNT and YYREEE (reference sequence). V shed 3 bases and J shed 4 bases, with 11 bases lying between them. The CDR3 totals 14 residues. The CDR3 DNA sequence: TGTGCCAGCAGCTCAGGGTTGGCGTACAATGAGCAGTTCTTC. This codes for CASSSGLAYNEQFF. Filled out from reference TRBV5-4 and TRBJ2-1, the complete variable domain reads ETGVTQSPTHLIKTRGQQVTLRCSSQSGHNTVSWYQQALGQGPQFIFQYYREEENGRGNFPPRFSGLQFPNYSSELNVNALELDDSALYLCASSSGLAYNEQFFGPGTRLTVL.

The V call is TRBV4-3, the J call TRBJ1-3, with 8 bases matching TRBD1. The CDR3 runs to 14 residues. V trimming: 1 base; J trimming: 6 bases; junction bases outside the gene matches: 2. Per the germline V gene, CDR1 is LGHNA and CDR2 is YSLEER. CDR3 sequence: CASSQVQGANTIYF. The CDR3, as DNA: TGCGCCAGCAGCCAAGTCCAGGGGGCAAACACCATATATTTT.

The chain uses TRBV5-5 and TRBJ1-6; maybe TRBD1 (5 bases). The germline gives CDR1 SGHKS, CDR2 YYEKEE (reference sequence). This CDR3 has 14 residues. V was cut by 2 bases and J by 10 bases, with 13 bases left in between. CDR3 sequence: CASSFFGAYSPLHF. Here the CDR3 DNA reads TGTGCCAGCAGCTTTTTTGGGGCGTACTCACCCCTCCACTTT.

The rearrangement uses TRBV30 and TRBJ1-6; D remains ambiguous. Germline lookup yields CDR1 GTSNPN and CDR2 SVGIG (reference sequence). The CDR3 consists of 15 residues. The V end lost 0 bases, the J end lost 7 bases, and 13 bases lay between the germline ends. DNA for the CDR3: TGTGCCTGGAGTGTGGGTGAGGGATCAAATTCACCCCTCCACTTT. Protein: CAWSVGEGSNSPLHF.